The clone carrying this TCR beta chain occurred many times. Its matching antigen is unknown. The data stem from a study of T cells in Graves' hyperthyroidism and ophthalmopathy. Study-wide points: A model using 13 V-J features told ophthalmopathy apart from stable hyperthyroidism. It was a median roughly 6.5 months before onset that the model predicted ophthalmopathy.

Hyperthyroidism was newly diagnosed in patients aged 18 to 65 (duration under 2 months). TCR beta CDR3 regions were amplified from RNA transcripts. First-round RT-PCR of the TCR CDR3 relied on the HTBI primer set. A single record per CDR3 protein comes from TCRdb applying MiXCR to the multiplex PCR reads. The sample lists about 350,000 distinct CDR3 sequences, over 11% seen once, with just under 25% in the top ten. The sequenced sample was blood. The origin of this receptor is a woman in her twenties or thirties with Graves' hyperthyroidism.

The CDR3 DNA reads TGTGCCAGCAGCTATACAGGGAATGAAAAACTGTTTTTT. Amino acid sequence: CASSYTGNEKLFF. The rearrangement links TRBV11-2 to TRBJ1-4, with a tentative D call TRBD1 (6 bases). Trimming left V 4 bases short and J 5 bases short, with 8 bases between. Germline CDR1 reads SGHAT; CDR2 reads FQNNGV. The CDR3 extends over 13 amino acids. Based on the CDR3 plus reference TRBV11-2 and TRBJ1-4, the full variable domain is EAGVAQSPRYKIIEKRQSVAFWCNPISGHATLYWYQQILGQGPKLLIQFQNNGVVDDSQLPKDRFSAERLKGVDSTLKIQPAKLEDSAVYLCASSYTGNEKLFFGSGTQLSVL.